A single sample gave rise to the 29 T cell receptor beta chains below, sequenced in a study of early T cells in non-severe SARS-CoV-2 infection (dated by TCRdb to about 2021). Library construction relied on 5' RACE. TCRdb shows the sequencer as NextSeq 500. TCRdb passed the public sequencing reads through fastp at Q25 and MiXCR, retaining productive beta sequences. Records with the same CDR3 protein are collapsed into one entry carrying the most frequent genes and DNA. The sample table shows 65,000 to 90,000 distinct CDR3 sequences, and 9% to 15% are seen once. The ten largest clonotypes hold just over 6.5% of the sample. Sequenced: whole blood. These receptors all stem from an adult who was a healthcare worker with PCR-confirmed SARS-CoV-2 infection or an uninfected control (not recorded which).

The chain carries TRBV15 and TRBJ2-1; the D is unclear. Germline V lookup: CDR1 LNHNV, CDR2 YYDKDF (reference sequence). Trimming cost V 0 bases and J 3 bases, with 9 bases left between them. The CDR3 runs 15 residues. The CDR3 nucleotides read TGTGCCACCAGCAGAGATCGAGGATTCTACAATGAGCAGTTCTTC. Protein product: CATSRDRGFYNEQFF.

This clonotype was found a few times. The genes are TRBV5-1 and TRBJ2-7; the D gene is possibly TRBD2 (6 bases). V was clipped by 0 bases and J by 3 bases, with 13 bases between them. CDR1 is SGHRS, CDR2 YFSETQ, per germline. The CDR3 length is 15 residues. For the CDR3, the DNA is TGCGCCAGCAGCTTGGCTCAGGGACTGGACTACGAGCAGTACTTC. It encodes CASSLAQGLDYEQYF.

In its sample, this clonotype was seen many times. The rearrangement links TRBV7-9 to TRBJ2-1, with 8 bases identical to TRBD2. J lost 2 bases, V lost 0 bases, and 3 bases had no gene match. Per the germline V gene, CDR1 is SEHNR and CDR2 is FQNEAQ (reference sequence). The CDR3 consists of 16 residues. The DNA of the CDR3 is TGTGCCAGCAGCTTAGCGCTAGCGGGCACCTACAATGAGCAGTTCTTC. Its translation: CASSLALAGTYNEQFF.

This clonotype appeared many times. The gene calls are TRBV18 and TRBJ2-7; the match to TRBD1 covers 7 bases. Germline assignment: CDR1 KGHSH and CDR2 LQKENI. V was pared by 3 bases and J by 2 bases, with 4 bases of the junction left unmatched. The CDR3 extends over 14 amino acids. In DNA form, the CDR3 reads TGTGCCAGCTCACCGTACACAGGGGCCTACGAGCAGTACTTC. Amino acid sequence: CASSPYTGAYEQYF.

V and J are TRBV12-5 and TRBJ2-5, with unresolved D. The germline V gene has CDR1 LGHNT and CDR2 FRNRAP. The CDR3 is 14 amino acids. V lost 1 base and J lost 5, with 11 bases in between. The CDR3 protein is CASGLGGMAETQYF. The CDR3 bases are TGTGCTAGTGGTTTGGGGGGTATGGCGGAGACCCAGTACTTC.

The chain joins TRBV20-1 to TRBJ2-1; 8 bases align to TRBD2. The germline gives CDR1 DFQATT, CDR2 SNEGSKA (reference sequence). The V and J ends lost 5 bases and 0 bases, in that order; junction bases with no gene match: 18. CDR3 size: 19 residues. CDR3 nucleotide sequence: TGCAGTGCTGGCTCGCTAGCGGGCCTCGAAATTCACTCCTACAATGAGCAGTTCTTC. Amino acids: CSAGSLAGLEIHSYNEQFF.

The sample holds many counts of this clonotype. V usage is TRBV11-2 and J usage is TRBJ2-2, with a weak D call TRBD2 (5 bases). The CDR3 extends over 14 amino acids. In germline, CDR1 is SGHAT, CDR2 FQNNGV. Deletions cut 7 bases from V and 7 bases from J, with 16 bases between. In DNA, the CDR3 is TGTGCCAGCAATATCCTAGCAGTTAGCGGGGAGCTGTTTTTT. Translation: CASNILAVSGELFF.

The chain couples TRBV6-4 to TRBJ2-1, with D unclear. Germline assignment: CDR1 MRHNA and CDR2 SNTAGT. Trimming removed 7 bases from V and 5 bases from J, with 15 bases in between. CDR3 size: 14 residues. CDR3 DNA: TGTGCCAGCAAACCGGGCCTGGGGAACAATGAGCAGTTCTTC. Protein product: CASKPGLGNNEQFF.

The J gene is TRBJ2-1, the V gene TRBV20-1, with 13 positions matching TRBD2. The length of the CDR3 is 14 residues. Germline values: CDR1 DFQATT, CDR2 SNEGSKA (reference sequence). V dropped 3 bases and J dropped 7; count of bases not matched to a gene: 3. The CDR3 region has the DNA TGCAGTGCTAGGACTAGCGGGAGGTTGAATGAGCAGTTCTTC. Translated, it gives CSARTSGRLNEQFF.

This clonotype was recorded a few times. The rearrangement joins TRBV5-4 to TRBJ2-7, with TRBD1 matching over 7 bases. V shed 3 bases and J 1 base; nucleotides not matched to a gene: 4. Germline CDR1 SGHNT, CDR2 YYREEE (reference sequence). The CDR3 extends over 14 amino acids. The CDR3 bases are TGTGCCAGCAGCTCGCTGGACAGGTCCTACGAGCAGTACTTC. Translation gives CASSSLDRSYEQYF.

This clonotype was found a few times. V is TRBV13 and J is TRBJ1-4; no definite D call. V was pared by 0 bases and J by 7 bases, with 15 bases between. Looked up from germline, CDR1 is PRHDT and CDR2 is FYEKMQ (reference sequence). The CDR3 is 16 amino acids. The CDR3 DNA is TGTGCCAGCAGCTTAGGCCCGCCCTCGTCGGGTGAAAAACTGTTTTTT. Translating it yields CASSLGPPSSGEKLFF.

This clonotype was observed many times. The CDR3, as DNA: TGTGCCAGCAGTTTGGACAGTGGCTACACCTTC. Amino acids: CASSLDSGYTF. The chain has TRBV2 and TRBJ1-2, with D perhaps matching TRBD1 (6 bases). V was trimmed by 5 bases and J by 7 bases, leaving 8 bases between them. This CDR3 contains 11 residues. Germline V gene sequence: CDR1 SNHLY, CDR2 FYNNEI.

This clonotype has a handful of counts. CDR3 sequence (DNA): TGTGCCAGCAGCCGAACTAGCGGCAGCTCCTACAATGAGCAGTTCTTC. Its protein product is CASSRTSGSSYNEQFF. V and J are TRBV11-2 and TRBJ2-1; TRBD2 aligns across 8 bases. Looked up from germline, CDR1 is SGHAT and CDR2 is FQNNGV. V lost 5 bases and J lost 0; bases outside the gene matches: 6. The CDR3 spans 16 residues.

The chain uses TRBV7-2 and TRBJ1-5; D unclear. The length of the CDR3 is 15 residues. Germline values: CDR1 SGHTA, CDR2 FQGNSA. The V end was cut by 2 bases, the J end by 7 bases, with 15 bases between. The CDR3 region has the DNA TGTGCCAGCAGCTTACTGGGAGGGTCGGGGCAGCCCCAGCATTTT. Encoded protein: CASSLLGGSGQPQHF.

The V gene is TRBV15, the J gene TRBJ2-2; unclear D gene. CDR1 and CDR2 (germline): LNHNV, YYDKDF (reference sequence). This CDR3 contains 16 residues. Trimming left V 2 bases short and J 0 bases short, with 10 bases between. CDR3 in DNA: TGTGCCACCAGCAGATATATACAACCGAACACCGGGGAGCTGTTTTTT. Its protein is CATSRYIQPNTGELFF.

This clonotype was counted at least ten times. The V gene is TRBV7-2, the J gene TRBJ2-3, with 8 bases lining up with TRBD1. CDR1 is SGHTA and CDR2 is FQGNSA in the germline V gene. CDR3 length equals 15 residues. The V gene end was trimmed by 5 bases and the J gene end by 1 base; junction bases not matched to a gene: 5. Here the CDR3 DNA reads TGTGCCAGCAGCAGCAGGGGGCAGGGCACAGATACGCAGTATTTT. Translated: CASSSRGQGTDTQYF.

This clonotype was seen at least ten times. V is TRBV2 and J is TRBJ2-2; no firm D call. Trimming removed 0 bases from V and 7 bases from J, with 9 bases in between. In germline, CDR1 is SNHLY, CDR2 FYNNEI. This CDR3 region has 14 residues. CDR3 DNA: TGTGCCAGCAGTGAAGCGGCAGCTTACGGGGAGCTGTTTTTT. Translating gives CASSEAAAYGELFF.

CDR3 nucleotides: TGTGCCAGCAGCCCGGGACTAGCGGGCCGAGCCAAAAACATTCAGTACTTC. The encoded protein is CASSPGLAGRAKNIQYF. The chain is built from TRBV5-4 and TRBJ2-4, with TRBD2 matching 12 bases. The CDR3 length is 17 residues. The V gene end was trimmed by 4 bases and the J gene end by 0 bases; junction bases not matched to a gene: 5. Germline loops: CDR1 SGHNT, CDR2 YYREEE (reference sequence).

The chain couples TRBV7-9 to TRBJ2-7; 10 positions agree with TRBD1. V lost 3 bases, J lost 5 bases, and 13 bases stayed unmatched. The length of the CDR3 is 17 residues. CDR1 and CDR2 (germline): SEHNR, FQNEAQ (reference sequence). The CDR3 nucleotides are TGTGCCAGCAGCTTCCCGGGACAGGGGTCTTCTGTCCACGAGCAGTACTTC. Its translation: CASSFPGQGSSVHEQYF.

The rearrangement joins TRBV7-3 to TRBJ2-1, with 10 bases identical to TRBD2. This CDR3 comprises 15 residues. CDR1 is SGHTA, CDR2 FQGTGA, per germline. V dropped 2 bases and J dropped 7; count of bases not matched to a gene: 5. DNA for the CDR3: TGTGCCAGCAGCTTACTAGCGGGAGTAGGTAATGAGCAGTTCTTC. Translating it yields CASSLLAGVGNEQFF.

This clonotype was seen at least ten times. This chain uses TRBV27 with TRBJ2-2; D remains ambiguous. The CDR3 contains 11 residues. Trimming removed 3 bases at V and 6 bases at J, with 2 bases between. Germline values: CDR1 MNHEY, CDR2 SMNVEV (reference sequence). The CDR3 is CASSFAGELFF. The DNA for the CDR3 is TGTGCCAGCAGTTTCGCCGGGGAGCTGTTTTTT.

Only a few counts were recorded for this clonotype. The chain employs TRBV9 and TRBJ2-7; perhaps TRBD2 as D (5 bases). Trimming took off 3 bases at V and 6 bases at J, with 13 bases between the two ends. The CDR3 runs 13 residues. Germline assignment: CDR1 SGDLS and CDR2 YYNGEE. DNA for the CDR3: TGTGCCAGCAGCGCCGGTTTTGGAGGCGAGCAGTACTTC. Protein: CASSAGFGGEQYF.

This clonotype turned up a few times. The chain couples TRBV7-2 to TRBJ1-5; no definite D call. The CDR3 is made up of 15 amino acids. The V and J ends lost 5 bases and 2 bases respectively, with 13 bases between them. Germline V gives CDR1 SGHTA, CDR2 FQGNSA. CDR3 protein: CASSATGIGNQPQHF. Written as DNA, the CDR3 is TGTGCCAGCAGCGCCACCGGAATCGGCAATCAGCCCCAGCATTTT.

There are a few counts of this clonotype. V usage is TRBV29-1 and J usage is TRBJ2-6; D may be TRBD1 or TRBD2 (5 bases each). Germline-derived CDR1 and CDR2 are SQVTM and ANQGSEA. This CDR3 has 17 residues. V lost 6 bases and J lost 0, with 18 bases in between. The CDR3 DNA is TGCAGCGTAGAAAGCCAGGGAGTTCCCTCTGGGGCCAACGTCCTGACTTTC. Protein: CSVESQGVPSGANVLTF.

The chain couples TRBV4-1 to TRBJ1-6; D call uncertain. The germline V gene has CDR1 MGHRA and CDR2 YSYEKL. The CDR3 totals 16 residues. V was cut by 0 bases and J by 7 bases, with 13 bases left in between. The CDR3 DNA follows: TGCGCCAGCAGCCAAGAGCGAACGCAAGTCAATTCACCCCTCCACTTT. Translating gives CASSQERTQVNSPLHF.

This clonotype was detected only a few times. The CDR3 DNA is TGCAGCGTAGGCGGTGGGGCGGATACGCAGTATTTT. Protein product: CSVGGGADTQYF. The rearrangement joins TRBV29-1 to TRBJ2-3; a weak D match, TRBD1 (5 bases). CDR3 length: 12 residues. Trimming took 6 bases from V and 6 from J, leaving 13 bases between them. Germline V lookup: CDR1 SQVTM, CDR2 ANQGSEA.

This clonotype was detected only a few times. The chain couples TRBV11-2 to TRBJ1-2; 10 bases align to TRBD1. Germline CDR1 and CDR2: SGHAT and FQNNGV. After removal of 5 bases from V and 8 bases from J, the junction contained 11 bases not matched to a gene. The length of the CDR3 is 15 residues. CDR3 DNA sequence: TGTGCCAGCAGCACCCGGACAGGGGGGACGTGGGGCTACACCTTC. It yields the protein CASSTRTGGTWGYTF. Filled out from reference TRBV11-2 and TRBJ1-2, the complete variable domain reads EAGVAQSPRYKIIEKRQSVAFWCNPISGHATLYWYQQILGQGPKLLIQFQNNGVVDDSQLPKDRFSAERLKGVDSTLKIQPAKLEDSAVYLCASSTRTGGTWGYTFGSGTRLTVV.

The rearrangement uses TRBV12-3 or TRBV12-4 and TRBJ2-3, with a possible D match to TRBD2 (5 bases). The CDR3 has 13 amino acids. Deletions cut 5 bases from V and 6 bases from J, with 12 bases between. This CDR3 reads CASSPLRRDTQYF. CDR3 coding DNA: TGTGCCAGCAGTCCCCTCAGGAGGGATACGCAGTATTTT.

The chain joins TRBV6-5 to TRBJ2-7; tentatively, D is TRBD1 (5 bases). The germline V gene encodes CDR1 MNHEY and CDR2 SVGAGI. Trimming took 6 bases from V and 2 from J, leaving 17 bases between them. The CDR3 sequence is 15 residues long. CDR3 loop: CASSPHQGGAYEQYF. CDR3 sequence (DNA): TGTGCCAGCAGCCCCCACCAGGGCGGTGCCTACGAGCAGTACTTC.